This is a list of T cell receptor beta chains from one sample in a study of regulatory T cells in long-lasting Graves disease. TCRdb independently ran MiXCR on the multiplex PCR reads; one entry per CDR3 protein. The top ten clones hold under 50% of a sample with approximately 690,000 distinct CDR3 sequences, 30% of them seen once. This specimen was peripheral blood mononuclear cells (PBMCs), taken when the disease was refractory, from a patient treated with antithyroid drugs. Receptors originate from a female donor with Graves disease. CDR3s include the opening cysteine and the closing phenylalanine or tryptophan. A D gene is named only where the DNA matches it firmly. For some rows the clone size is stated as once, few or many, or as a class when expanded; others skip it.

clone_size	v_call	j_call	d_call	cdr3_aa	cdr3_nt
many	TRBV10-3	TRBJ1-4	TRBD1	CAIGTGEKLFF	TGTGCCATTGGGACAGGCGAAAAACTGTTTTTT
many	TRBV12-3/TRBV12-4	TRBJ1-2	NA	CASTSGRAGYTF	TGTGCCAGCACCTCAGGGAGGGCTGGCTACACCTTC
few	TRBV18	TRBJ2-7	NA	CASSSTSSYEQYF	TGTGCCAGCTCATCGACGAGCTCCTACGAGCAGTACTTC
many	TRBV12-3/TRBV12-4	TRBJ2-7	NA	CASSLAVGRYEQYF	TGTGCCAGCAGTTTAGCGGTGGGGCGCTACGAGCAGTACTTC
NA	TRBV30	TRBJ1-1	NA	CAWSFTMNTEAFF	TGTGCCTGGAGTTTCACCATGAACACTGAAGCTTTCTTT
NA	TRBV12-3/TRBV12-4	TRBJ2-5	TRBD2	CASSDLPSGRTQETQYF	TGTGCCAGCAGCGACCTCCCTAGCGGGAGGACTCAAGAGACCCAGTACTTC
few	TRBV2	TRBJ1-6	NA	CASTEQGIGSPLHF	TGTGCCAGCACCGAGCAGGGGATAGGTTCACCCCTCCACTTT
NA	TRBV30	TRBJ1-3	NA	CAWRTGSGNTIYF	TGTGCCTGGAGGACAGGCTCTGGAAACACCATATATTTT
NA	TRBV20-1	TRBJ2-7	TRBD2	CSASGTSGMSYEQYF	TGCAGTGCTTCCGGGACTAGCGGGATGTCCTACGAGCAGTACTTC
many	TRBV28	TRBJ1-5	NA	CASRVGTIPGGNQPQHF	TGTGCCAGCCGTGTCGGGACAATCCCTGGGGGCAATCAGCCCCAGCATTTT
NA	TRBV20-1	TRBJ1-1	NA	CSASGVDTEAFF	TGCAGTGCTTCGGGGGTAGACACTGAAGCTTTCTTT
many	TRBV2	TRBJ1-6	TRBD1	CAGRGTGGSPLHF	TGTGCCGGACGGGGGACAGGGGGGTCACCCCTCCACTTT
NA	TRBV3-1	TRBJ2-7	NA	CASSQGGDPYEQYF	TGTGCCAGCAGCCAAGGCGGGGACCCCTACGAGCAGTACTTC
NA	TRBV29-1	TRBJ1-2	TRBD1	CSGRDSNYGYTF	TGCAGCGGGCGGGACAGCAACTATGGCTACACCTTC
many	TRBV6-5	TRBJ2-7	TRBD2	CASSYSLAGSIYEQYF	TGTGCCAGCAGTTACTCGCTAGCGGGTAGCATATACGAGCAGTACTTC
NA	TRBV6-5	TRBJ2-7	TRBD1	CASSYQGQNEQYF	TGTGCCAGCAGTTATCAGGGACAGAACGAGCAGTACTTC
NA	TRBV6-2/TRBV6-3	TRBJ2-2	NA	CASRSPGPTGELFF	TGTGCCAGCAGAAGTCCGGGACCCACCGGGGAGCTGTTTTTT
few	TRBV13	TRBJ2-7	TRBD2	CASSALADSYEQYF	TGTGCCAGCAGCGCTCTAGCGGACTCCTACGAGCAGTACTTC
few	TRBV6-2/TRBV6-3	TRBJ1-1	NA	CASSSSKEKDTEAFF	TGTGCCAGCAGTTCATCCAAGGAAAAGGACACTGAAGCTTTCTTT
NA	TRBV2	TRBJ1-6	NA	CASRWGAQPASPLHF	TGTGCCAGCAGATGGGGGGCCCAACCCGCTTCACCCCTCCACTTT
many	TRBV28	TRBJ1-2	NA	CASRLFRSGYTF	TGTGCCAGTCGTCTCTTCCGAAGTGGCTACACCTTC
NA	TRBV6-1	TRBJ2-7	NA	CASSEALLRPREQYF	TGTGCCAGCAGTGAAGCCCTCCTTCGTCCCAGGGAGCAGTACTTC
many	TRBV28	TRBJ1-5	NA	CASSLVDDGNQPQHF	TGTGCCAGCAGTTTAGTGGACGATGGCAATCAGCCCCAGCATTTT
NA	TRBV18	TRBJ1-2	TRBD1	CASSSRTGPGGYTF	TGTGCCAGCTCATCGCGGACAGGGCCCGGGGGCTACACCTTC
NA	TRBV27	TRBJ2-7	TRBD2	CASSFGPSGTRHNRRQYF	TGTGCCAGCAGTTTCGGGCCTAGCGGGACCCGCCACAACCGTCGGCAGTACTTC
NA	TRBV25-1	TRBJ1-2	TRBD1	CASSETGVLGNGYTF	TGTGCCAGCAGTGAAACAGGGGTCCTGGGAAATGGCTACACCTTC
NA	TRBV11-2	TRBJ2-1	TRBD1	CASSPLRGQAGQSLYNEQFF	TGTGCCAGCAGCCCCTTACGGGGACAGGCGGGGCAATCCCTCTACAATGAGCAGTTCTTC
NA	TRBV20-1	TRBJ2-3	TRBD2	CSLSSTVAGGPADTQYF	TGCAGTCTCTCATCCACCGTAGCGGGAGGGCCCGCAGATACGCAGTATTTT
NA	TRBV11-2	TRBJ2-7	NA	CACSRGAASSYEQYF	TGTGCCTGCAGCCGGGGAGCGGCTAGCTCCTACGAGCAGTACTTC
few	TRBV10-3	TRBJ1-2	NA	CAISQTGDYNYGYTF	TGTGCCATCAGTCAGACGGGAGATTATAACTATGGCTACACCTTC
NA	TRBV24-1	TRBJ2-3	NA	CATINYGTQYF	TGTGCCACCATTAACTACGGTACGCAGTATTTT
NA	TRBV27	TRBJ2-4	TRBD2	CASTSGGTYAKNIQYF	TGTGCCAGCACCTCCGGGGGGACCTATGCCAAAAACATTCAGTACTTC
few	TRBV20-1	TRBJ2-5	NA	CSARVIETQYF	TGCAGTGCTAGAGTAATAGAGACCCAGTACTTC
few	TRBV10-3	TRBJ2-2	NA	CAILPMVGGELFF	TGTGCCATCCTCCCCATGGTGGGCGGGGAGCTGTTTTTT
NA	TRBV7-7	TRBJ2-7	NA	CASSFSSGYEQYF	TGTGCTAGCAGCTTTTCTTCCGGATACGAGCAGTACTTC
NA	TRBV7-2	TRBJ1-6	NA	CASSTDEVDSPLHF	TGTGCCAGCAGCACGGATGAAGTGGATTCACCCCTCCACTTT
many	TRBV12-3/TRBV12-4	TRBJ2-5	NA	CASSVLGGETQYF	TGTGCCAGCAGTGTGCTAGGGGGAGAGACCCAGTACTTC
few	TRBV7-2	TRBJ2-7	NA	CASSLEGRPMEQYF	TGTGCCAGCAGCTTAGAGGGCAGACCAATGGAGCAGTACTTC
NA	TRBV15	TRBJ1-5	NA	CATSRGGREQPQHF	TGTGCCACCAGCAGAGGGGGCAGGGAACAGCCCCAGCATTTT
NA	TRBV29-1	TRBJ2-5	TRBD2	CSVSGPLAGDQETQYF	TGCAGCGTTTCGGGTCCTCTAGCGGGAGACCAAGAGACCCAGTACTTC
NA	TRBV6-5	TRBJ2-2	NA	CASSYSGGKHTGELFF	TGTGCCAGCAGTTACTCGGGCGGGAAGCACACCGGGGAGCTGTTTTTT